One sample yielded the 19 T cell receptor beta chains listed below, sequenced in a study of blood T cell repertoires in COVID-19. The data were produced by immunoSEQ multiplex PCR, yet TCRdb's version contains in-frame clones alone and is incomplete. The profile covers more than 150,000 clones, with about 80% appearing a single time and 13% to 15% taken by the ten largest. Sequenced material: PBMCs or T cells enriched from blood (not recorded which). These receptors came from a man in his 60s who had been exposed to COVID-19.

The chain is built from TRBV5-1 and TRBJ2-7; possibly TRBD2 for D (5 bases). The CDR3 covers 14 residues. Germline assignment: CDR1 SGHRS and CDR2 YFSETQ. V was cut by 3 bases and J by 1 base, with 11 bases left in between. CDR3 DNA: TGCGCCAGCAGCTGGGGAGCCGGGTCCTACGAGCAGTACTTC. It codes for CASSWGAGSYEQYF. Looking up the rest from reference TRBV5-1 and TRBJ2-7 gives the full variable domain: KAGVTQTPRYLIKTRGQQVTLSCSPISGHRSVSWYQQTPGQGLQFLFEYFSETQRNKGNFPGRFSGRQFSNSRSEMNVSTLELGDSALYLCASSWGAGSYEQYFGPGTRLTVT.

V usage is TRBV28 and J usage is TRBJ2-3, with 12 bases identical to TRBD2. This CDR3 spans 16 amino acids. Germline assignment: CDR1 MDHEN and CDR2 SYDVKM. Trimming at V came to 2 bases and at J to 4 bases, leaving 4 bases not matched to a gene. The chain's CDR3 is CASSLLAGGGPDTQYF. Here the CDR3 DNA reads TGTGCCAGCAGTTTACTAGCGGGAGGGGGACCAGATACGCAGTATTTT.

On this clone: Other DNA sequences of this sample code for an identical CDR3. The chain recombines TRBV18 with TRBJ2-3, with 7 bases matching TRBD1. The CDR3 loop spans 14 amino acids. CDR1 KGHSH and CDR2 LQKENI come from the germline V gene. The V gene end was trimmed by 3 bases and the J gene end by 1 base; junction bases not matched to a gene: 1. The CDR3 bases are TGTGCCAGCTCACCTGGACAGGGCACAGATACGCAGTATTTT. Its translation is CASSPGQGTDTQYF.

The chain has TRBV28 and TRBJ2-4; 8 bases agree with TRBD1. The ends lost 2 bases at V and 6 bases at J; junction bases unmatched: 6. Germline V lookup: CDR1 MDHEN, CDR2 SYDVKM. The CDR3 covers 15 residues. The CDR3 sequence: CASSLQGAVGNIQYF. The CDR3 coding sequence is TGTGCCAGCAGTTTACAGGGGGCGGTGGGAAACATTCAGTACTTC.

A word on this clone: This same CDR3 is encoded by further DNA sequences in the sample. CDR3 DNA: TGTGCCAGCAGCCCCCCTAGCGGGATAAATGAGCAGTTCTTC. Translation gives CASSPPSGINEQFF. This chain connects TRBV3-1 (or the pseudogene TRBV3-2) to TRBJ2-1; TRBD2 aligns across 9 bases. Germline values: CDR1 LGHDT, CDR2 YNNKEL (reference sequence). V shed 4 bases, J shed 7 bases, and the junction held 5 bases outside the gene matches. This CDR3 comprises 14 residues.

V and J are TRBV19 and TRBJ2-2; 10 bases line up with TRBD2. Germline trimming cut 5 bases from V and 5 bases from J; bases unmatched to any gene: 8. Germline CDR1 reads LNHDA; CDR2 reads SQIVND (reference sequence). This CDR3 is 16 amino acids long. CDR3: CASSPVLAGGTGELFF. The CDR3 DNA follows: TGTGCCAGTAGTCCCGTGTTAGCGGGAGGAACCGGGGAGCTGTTTTTT. The variable domain in full, completed from reference TRBV19 and TRBJ2-2, reads DGGITQSPKYLFRKEGQNVTLSCEQNLNHDAMYWYRQDPGQGLRLIYYSQIVNDFQKGDIAEGYSVSREKKESFPLTVTSAQKNPTAFYLCASSPVLAGGTGELFFGEGSRLTVL.

This clone was seen only a few times. The rearrangement uses TRBV5-1 and TRBJ1-6; 11 bases are a match to TRBD1. The V gene end was trimmed by 0 bases and the J gene end by 10 bases; junction bases not matched to a gene: 3. The CDR3 is 15 amino acids. Per germline, CDR1 SGHRS and CDR2 YFSETQ. As DNA, the CDR3 is TGCGCCAGCAGCTTGGGGACAGGGGGCCGATCACCCCTCCACTTT. Translating gives CASSLGTGGRSPLHF.

V and J are TRBV10-3 and TRBJ2-5, with D tentatively TRBD1 (6 bases). The CDR3 is 13 amino acids. Germline V CDR1 and CDR2: ENHRY, SYGVKD. The germline V and J ends were trimmed by 2 bases and 5 bases, with 9 bases remaining between them. The CDR3 sequence: CAISETRGETQYF. The CDR3 DNA is TGTGCCATCAGTGAGACCAGGGGCGAGACCCAGTACTTC.

The J gene is TRBJ2-7, the V gene TRBV19, with 9 bases identical to TRBD1. Germline V gene lookup returns CDR1 LNHDA and CDR2 SQIVND (reference sequence). V was pared by 4 bases and J by 0 bases, with 7 bases of the junction left unmatched. CDR3 length: 16 amino acids. CDR3 nucleotide sequence: TGTGCCAGTAGTAGGACCGGGACAGGGAGCTCCTACGAGCAGTACTTC. Residues: CASSRTGTGSSYEQYF.

This chain joins TRBV5-1 and TRBJ2-6; 10 positions match TRBD1. Germline V gene data show CDR1 as SGHRS and CDR2 as YFSETQ. The CDR3 is made up of 19 amino acids. Trimming removed 5 bases from V and 0 bases from J; junction bases left unmatched: 11. The CDR3 is CASSLYPGTGASGANVLTF. CDR3 sequence (DNA): TGCGCCAGCAGTCTGTACCCCGGGACAGGGGCCTCTGGGGCCAACGTCCTGACTTTC.

The chain uses TRBV7-2 and TRBJ2-3; 12 bases match TRBD2. CDR3 size: 17 residues. V shed 0 bases and J 1 base; nucleotides not matched to a gene: 2. Germline V CDR1 and CDR2: SGHTA, FQGNSA. The CDR3 region has the DNA TGTGCCAGCAGCTTAGCCGCTAGCGGGAGGGGCACAGATACGCAGTATTTT. Protein: CASSLAASGRGTDTQYF. Using reference TRBV7-2 and TRBJ2-3 for the parts outside the CDR3, the full variable domain is GAGVSQSPSNKVTEKGKDVELRCDPISGHTALYWYRQSLGQGLEFLIYFQGNSAPDKSGLPSDRFSAERTGGSVSTLTIQRTQQEDSAVYLCASSLAASGRGTDTQYFGPGTRLTVL.

This clone turned up a few times. V and J are TRBV5-1 and TRBJ2-5; D remains ambiguous. Trimming left V 2 bases short and J 2 bases short, with 7 bases between. This CDR3 is 13 amino acids long. CDR1 and CDR2 from the germline V gene are SGHRS and YFSETQ. CDR3 sequence (DNA): TGCGCCAGCAGCTTAAACGGTCAAGAGACCCAGTACTTC. Translated, it gives CASSLNGQETQYF. The full variable domain, in which reference TRBV5-1 and TRBJ2-5 provide the parts outside the CDR3, is KAGVTQTPRYLIKTRGQQVTLSCSPISGHRSVSWYQQTPGQGLQFLFEYFSETQRNKGNFPGRFSGRQFSNSRSEMNVSTLELGDSALYLCASSLNGQETQYFGPGTRLLVL.

This clone turned up a few times. The chain is built from TRBV30 and TRBJ1-6, with D possibly being TRBD1 (5 bases). V was cut by 6 bases and J by 0 bases, with 12 bases left in between. Germline CDR1 GTSNPN, CDR2 SVGIG (reference sequence). This CDR3 spans 15 amino acids. DNA for the CDR3: TGTGCCTGCCGGGGGTCACTCTCCTATAATTCACCCCTCCACTTT. It translates to CACRGSLSYNSPLHF.

This chain uses TRBV5-4 with TRBJ1-1; D is unclear. V was pared by 7 bases and J by 5 bases, with 15 bases between. CDR3 length: 13 residues. Germline CDR1 SGHNT, CDR2 YYREEE (reference sequence). CDR3 residues: CASHPLEDTEAFF. The CDR3 DNA reads TGTGCCAGCCACCCCCTAGAGGATACTGAAGCTTTCTTT.

This chain uses TRBV6-2 or TRBV6-3 with TRBJ2-7; D uncertain. V shed 6 bases and J shed 1 base, with 10 bases lying between them. The length of the CDR3 is 13 residues. CDR1 and CDR2 (germline): MNHEY, SVGEGT. The CDR3 DNA follows: TGTGCCAGCAGCAACGGCAGGTCCTACGAGCAGTACTTC. It encodes CASSNGRSYEQYF.

The chain recombines TRBV5-1 with TRBJ2-7; 7 bases fit TRBD2. The length of the CDR3 is 15 residues. CDR1 SGHRS and CDR2 YFSETQ come from the germline V gene. With 0 bases clipped from V and 6 bases from J, the junction kept 9 bases outside the gene matches. This CDR3 is CASSLDNGGTGEQYF. As DNA, the CDR3 is TGCGCCAGCAGCTTGGATAACGGGGGGACCGGCGAGCAGTACTTC.

The chain employs TRBV11-2 and TRBJ2-1, with 7 positions matching TRBD2. With V trimmed by 2 bases and J by 8 bases, 12 bases remained unmatched. This CDR3 spans 16 amino acids. Per germline, CDR1 SGHAT and CDR2 FQNNGV. The CDR3 is CASSLWKSGIFHEQFF. The CDR3 nucleotides read TGTGCCAGCAGCTTATGGAAAAGCGGGATTTTCCATGAGCAGTTCTTC.

The V call is TRBV6-1, the J call TRBJ2-3, with 10 nucleotides matching TRBD2. V lost 0 bases and J lost 5; bases outside the gene matches: 5. CDR3 size: 16 residues. Germline-derived CDR1 and CDR2 are MNHNS and SASEGT. CDR3 loop: CASSEASGRAGDTQYF. The CDR3 DNA is TGTGCCAGCAGTGAAGCGAGCGGGAGGGCAGGAGATACGCAGTATTTT.

The CDR3 spells CASSQGAGASYGYTF. For the CDR3, the DNA is TGTGCCAGCAGCCAGGGGGCCGGGGCGAGCTATGGCTACACCTTC. This chain links TRBV3-1 (or the pseudogene TRBV3-2) with TRBJ1-2, with D perhaps TRBD1 (6 bases). The ends were cut back, 3 bases at V and 4 bases at J, with 15 bases in the middle. The germline V gene encodes CDR1 LGHDT and CDR2 YNNKEL (reference sequence). The CDR3 sequence is 15 residues long.